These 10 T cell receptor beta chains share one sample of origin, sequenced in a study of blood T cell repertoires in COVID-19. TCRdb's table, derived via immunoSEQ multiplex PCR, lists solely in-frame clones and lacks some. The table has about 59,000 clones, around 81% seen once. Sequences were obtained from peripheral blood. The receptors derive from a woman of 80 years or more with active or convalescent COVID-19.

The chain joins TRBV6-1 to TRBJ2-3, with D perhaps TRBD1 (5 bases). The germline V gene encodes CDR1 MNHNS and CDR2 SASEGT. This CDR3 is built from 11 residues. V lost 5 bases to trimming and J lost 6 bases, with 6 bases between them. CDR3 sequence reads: CASSWGDTQYF. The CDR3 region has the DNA TGTGCCAGCAGTTGGGGCGATACGCAGTATTTT.

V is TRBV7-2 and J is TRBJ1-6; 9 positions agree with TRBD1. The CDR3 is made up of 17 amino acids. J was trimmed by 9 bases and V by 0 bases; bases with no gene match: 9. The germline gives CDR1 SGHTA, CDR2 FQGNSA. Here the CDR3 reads CASSLALNRGRASPLHF. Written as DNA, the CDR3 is TGTGCCAGCAGCTTAGCGCTCAACAGGGGGCGCGCTTCACCCCTCCACTTT.

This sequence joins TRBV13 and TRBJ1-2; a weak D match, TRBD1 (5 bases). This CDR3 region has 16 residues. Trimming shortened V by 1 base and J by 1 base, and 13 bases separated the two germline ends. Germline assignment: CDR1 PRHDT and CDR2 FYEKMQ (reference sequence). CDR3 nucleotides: TGTGCCAGCAGCTTAGTAGGTGGCCAGGGTAACTATGGCTACACCTTC. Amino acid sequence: CASSLVGGQGNYGYTF. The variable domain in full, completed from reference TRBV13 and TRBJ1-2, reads AAGVIQSPRHLIKEKRETATLKCYPIPRHDTVYWYQQGPGQDPQFLISFYEKMQSDKGSIPDRFSAQQFSDYHSELNMSSLELGDSALYFCASSLVGGQGNYGYTFGSGTRLTVV.

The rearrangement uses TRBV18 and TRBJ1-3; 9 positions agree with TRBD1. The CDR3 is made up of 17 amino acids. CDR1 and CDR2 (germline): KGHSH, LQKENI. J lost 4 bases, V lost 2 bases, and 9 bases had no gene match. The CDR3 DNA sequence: TGTGCCAGCTCACCAGGAACAGGGGGCTTCATCGGAAACACCATATATTTT. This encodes CASSPGTGGFIGNTIYF.

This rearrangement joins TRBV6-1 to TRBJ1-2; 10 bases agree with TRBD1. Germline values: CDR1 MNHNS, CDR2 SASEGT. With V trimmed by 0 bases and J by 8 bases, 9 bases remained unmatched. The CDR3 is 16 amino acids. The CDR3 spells CASSEAPGQGTDGYTF. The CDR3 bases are TGTGCCAGCAGTGAAGCACCGGGACAGGGGACAGACGGCTACACCTTC.

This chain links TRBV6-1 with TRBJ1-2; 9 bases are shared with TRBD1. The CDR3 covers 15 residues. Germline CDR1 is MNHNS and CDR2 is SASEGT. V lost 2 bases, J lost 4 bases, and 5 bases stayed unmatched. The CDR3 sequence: CASSERTGEGYGYTF. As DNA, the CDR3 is TGTGCCAGCAGTGAAAGGACAGGGGAAGGCTATGGCTACACCTTC.

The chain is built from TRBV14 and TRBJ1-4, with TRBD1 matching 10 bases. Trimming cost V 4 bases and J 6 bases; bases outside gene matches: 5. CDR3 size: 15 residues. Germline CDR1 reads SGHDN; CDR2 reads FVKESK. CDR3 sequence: CASSPLGTGDEKLFF. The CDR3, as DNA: TGTGCCAGCAGCCCCTTAGGGACAGGGGATGAAAAACTGTTTTTT.

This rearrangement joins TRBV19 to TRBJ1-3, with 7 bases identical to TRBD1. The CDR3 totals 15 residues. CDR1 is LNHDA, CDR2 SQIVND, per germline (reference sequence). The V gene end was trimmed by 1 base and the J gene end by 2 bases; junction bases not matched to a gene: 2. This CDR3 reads CASSIGGTAGNTIYF. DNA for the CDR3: TGTGCCAGTAGTATAGGAGGGACAGCTGGAAACACCATATATTTT.

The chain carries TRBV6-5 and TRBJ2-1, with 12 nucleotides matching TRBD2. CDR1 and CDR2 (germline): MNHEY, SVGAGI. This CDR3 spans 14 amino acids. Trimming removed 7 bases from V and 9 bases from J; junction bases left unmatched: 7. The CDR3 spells CASKGLAGGTEQFF. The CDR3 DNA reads TGTGCCAGCAAGGGGCTAGCGGGGGGGACTGAGCAGTTCTTC.

Written as DNA, the CDR3 is TGTGCCAGCAGTGACGGACCCGGGGGCTACAATGAGCAGTTCTTC. Translating it yields CASSDGPGGYNEQFF. The V gene is TRBV3-1 (or the pseudogene TRBV3-2), the J gene TRBJ2-1; a weak D match, TRBD2 (6 bases). The V end was cut by 6 bases, the J end by 3 bases, with 15 bases between. CDR3 length equals 15 residues. Germline-derived CDR1 and CDR2 are LGHDT and YNNKEL (reference sequence).